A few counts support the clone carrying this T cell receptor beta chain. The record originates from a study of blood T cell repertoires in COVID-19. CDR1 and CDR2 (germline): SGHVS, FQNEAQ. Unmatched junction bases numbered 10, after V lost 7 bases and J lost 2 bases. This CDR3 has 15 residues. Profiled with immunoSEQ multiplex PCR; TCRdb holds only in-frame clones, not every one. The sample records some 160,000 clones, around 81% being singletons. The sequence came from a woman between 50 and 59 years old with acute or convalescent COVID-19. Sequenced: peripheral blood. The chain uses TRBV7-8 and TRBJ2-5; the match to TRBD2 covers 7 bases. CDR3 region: CASNLLAASQETQYF. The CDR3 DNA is TGTGCCAGCAACCTCCTAGCGGCTTCTCAAGAGACCCAGTACTTC.